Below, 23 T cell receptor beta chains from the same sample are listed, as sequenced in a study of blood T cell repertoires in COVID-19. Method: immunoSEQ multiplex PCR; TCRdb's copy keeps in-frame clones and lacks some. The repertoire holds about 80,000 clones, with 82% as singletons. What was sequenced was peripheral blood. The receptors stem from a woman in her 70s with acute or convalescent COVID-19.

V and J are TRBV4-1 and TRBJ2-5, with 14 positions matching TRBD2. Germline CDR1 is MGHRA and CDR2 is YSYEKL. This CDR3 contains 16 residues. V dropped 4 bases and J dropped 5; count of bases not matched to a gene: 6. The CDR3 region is CASSPGTSGSLETQYF. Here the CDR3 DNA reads TGCGCCAGCAGCCCCGGGACTAGCGGGAGCCTGGAGACCCAGTACTTC.

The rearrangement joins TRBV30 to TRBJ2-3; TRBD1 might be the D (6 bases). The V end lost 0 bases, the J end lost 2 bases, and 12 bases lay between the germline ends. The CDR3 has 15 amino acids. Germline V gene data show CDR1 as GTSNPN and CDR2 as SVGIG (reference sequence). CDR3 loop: CAWSVGTPPTDTQYF. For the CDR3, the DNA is TGTGCCTGGAGTGTAGGGACACCGCCCACAGATACGCAGTATTTT.

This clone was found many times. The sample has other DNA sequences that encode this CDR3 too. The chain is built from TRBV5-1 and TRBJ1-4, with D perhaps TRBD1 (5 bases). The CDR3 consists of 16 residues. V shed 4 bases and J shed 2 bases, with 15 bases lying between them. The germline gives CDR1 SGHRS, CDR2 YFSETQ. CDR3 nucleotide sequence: TGCGCCAGCAGCCTGGCCCCGCCAGGGACTAATGAAAAACTGTTTTTT. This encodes CASSLAPPGTNEKLFF.

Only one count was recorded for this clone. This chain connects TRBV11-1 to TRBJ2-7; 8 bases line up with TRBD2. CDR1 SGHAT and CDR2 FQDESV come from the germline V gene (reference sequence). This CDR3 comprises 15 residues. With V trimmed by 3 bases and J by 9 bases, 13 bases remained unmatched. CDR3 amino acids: CASSFGPAGENRQYF. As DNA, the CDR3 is TGTGCCAGCAGCTTCGGTCCAGCGGGAGAAAATCGGCAGTACTTC.

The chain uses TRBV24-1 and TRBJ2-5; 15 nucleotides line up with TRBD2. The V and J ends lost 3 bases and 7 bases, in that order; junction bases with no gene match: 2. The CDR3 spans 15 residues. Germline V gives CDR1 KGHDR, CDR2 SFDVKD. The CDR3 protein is CATSDRGLAGGTQYF. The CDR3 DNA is TGTGCCACCAGTGATAGGGGACTAGCGGGAGGGACCCAGTACTTC.

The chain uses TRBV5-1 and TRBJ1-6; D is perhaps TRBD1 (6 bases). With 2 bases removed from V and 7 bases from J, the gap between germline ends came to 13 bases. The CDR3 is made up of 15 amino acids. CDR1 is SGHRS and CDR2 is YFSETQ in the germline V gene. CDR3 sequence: CASSLSGGQNSPLHF. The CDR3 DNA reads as TGCGCCAGCAGCTTATCGGGGGGGCAGAATTCACCCCTCCACTTT.

The DNA for the CDR3 is TGCGCCAGCAGTGAGAACTCCCTCGAGCAGTACTTC. Translating it yields CASSENSLEQYF. The gene calls are TRBV10-2 and TRBJ2-7; D is unclear. V was shortened by 2 bases and J by 6 bases, with 8 bases between the two germline ends. Germline assignment: CDR1 WSHSY and CDR2 SAAADI. The CDR3 contains 12 residues.

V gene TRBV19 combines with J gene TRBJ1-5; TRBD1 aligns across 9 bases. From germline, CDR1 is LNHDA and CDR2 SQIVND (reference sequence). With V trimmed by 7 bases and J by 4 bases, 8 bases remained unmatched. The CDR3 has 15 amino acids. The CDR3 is CASTTDRGWNQPQHF. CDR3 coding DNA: TGTGCCAGTACCACGGACAGGGGTTGGAATCAGCCCCAGCATTTT.

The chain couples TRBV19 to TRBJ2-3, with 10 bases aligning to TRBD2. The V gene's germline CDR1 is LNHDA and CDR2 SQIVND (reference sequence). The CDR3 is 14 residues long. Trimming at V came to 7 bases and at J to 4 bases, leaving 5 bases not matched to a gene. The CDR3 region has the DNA TGTGCCAGTAATCCTAGCGGGAGACCAGATACGCAGTATTTT. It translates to CASNPSGRPDTQYF.

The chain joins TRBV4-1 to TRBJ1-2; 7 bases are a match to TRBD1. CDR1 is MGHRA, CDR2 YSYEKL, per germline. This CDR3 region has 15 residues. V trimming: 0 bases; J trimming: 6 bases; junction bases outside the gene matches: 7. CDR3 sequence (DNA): TGCGCCAGCAGCCAAGACCAGGGGGTGTCGGATGGCTACACCTTC. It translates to CASSQDQGVSDGYTF.

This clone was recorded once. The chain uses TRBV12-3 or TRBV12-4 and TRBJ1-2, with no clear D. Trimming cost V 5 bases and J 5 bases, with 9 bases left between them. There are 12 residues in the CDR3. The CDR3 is CASSTTGYGYTF. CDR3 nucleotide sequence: TGTGCCAGCAGTACCACCGGTTATGGCTACACCTTC.

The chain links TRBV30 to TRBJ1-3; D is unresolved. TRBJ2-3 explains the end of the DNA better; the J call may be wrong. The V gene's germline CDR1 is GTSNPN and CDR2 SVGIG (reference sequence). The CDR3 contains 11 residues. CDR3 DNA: TGTGCCTGGAGCGTGGCCTGGAGGCAGTATTTT. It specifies CAWSVAWRQYF.

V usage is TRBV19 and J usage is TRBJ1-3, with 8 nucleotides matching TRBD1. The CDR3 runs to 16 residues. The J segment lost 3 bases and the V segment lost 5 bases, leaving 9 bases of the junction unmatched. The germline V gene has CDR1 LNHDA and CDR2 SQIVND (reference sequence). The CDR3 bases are TGTGCCAGTAGTCGAGCTGGGACAGGCAATGGAAACACCATATATTTT. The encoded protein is CASSRAGTGNGNTIYF.

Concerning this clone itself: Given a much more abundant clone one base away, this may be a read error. CDR3 sequence reads: CASSQTGNEQYF. The CDR3 nucleotides are TGTGCCAGCAGCCAAACAGGGAACGAGCAGTACTTC. The genes are TRBV6-2 or TRBV6-3 and TRBJ2-7, with D tentatively TRBD1 (6 bases). This CDR3 is built from 12 residues. The V end lost 6 bases, the J end lost 5 bases, and 11 bases lay between the germline ends. Germline CDR1 and CDR2: MNHEY and SVGEGT.

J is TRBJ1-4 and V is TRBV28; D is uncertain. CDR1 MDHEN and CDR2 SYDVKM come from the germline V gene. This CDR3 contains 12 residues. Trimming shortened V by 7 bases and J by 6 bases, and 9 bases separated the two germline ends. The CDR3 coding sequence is TGTGCCAGCAACGTAGCAGATGAAAAACTGTTTTTT. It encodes CASNVADEKLFF.

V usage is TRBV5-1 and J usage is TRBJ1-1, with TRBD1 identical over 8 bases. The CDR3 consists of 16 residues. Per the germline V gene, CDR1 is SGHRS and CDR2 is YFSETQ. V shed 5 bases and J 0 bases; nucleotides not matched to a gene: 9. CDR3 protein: CASSPGGNRVNTEAFF. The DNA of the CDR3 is TGCGCCAGCAGTCCAGGGGGCAATAGGGTGAACACTGAAGCTTTCTTT.

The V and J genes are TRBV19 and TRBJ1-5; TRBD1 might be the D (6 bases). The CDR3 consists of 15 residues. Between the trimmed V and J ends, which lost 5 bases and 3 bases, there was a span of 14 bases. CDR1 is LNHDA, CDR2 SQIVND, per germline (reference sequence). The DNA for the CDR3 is TGTGCCAGTAGTTTAGGACAGACTGCCAATCAGCCCCAGCATTTT. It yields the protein CASSLGQTANQPQHF.

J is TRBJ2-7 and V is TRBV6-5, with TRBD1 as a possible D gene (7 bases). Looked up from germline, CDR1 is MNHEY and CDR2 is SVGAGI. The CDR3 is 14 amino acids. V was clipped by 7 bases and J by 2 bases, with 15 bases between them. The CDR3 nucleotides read TGTGCCAGCACTCTAGGGGGGACAGCCTACGAGCAGTACTTC. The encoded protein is CASTLGGTAYEQYF.

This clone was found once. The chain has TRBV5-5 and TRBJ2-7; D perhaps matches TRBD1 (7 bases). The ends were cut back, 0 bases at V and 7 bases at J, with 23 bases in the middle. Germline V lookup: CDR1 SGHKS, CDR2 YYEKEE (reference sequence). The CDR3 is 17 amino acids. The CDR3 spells CASSLGTTGRRVSEQYF. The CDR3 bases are TGTGCCAGCAGCTTGGGCACGACAGGGCGGAGGGTTTCTGAGCAGTACTTC.

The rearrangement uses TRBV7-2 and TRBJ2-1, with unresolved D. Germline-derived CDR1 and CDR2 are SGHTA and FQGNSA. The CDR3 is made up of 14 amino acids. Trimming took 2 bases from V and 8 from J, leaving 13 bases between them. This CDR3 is CASSLNSPGYEQFF. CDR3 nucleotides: TGTGCCAGCAGCTTAAACTCCCCAGGCTATGAGCAGTTCTTC.

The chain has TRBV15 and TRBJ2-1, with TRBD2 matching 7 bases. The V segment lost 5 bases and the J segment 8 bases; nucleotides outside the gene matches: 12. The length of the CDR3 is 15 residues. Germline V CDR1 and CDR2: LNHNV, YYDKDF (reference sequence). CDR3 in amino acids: CATSRRDYERDEQFF. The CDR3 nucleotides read TGTGCCACCAGCCGCCGGGACTACGAACGGGATGAGCAGTTCTTC.

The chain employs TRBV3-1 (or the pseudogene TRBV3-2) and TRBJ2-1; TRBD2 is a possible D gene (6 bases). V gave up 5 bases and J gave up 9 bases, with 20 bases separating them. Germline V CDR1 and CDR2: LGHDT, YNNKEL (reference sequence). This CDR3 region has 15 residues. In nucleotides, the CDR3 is TGTGCCAGCAGCACCCAAGTCACTAGCTTCTCTGAGCAGTTCTTC. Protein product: CASSTQVTSFSEQFF.

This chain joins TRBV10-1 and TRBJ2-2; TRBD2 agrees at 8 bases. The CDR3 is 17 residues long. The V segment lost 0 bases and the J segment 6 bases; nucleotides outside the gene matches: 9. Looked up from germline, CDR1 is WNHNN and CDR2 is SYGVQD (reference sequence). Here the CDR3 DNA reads TGCGCCAGCAGTGAGTCGAGCCTAGCGGGCAAGGCCGGGGAGCTGTTTTTT. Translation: CASSESSLAGKAGELFF.